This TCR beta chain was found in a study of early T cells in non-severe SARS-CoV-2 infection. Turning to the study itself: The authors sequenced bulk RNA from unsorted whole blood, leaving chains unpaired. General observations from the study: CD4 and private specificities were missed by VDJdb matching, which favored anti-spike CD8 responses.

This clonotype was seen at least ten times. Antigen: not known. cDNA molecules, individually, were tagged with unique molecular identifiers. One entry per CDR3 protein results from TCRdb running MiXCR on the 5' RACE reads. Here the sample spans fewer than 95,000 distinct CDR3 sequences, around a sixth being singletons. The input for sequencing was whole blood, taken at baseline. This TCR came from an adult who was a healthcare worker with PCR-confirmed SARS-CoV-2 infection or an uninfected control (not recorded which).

Written as DNA, the CDR3 is TGTGCCAGCAGCCCTTCGGGGGCTTACGGGGAGCTGTTTTTT. It translates to CASSPSGAYGELFF. The V call is TRBV3-1, the J call TRBJ2-2; D may match TRBD1 or TRBD2 (6 bases each). This CDR3 spans 14 amino acids. V was trimmed by 4 bases and J by 7 bases, leaving 13 bases between them. Looked up from germline, CDR1 is LGHDT and CDR2 is YNNKEL (reference sequence).